This T cell receptor beta chain was retrieved from a study of blood T cell repertoires in COVID-19 (dated by TCRdb to 2019 to 2021). Regarding the study in general: Samples from collaborators originated in the United States, Italy and Spain and spanned both the acute and convalescent phases of COVID-19. The samples were drawn from the first 160 participants of the ongoing ImmuneRACE study and from 1,254 subjects provided by 6 global collaborators. The material from the prospective study consisted of cDNA or gDNA derived from T cells, B-cell-depleted T cells, or PBMCs. Sample metadata almost always included a de-identified subject ID, COVID-19 status, age in years and sex. Where HLA class I and class II types were available, the types were taken from metadata supplied by the sample provider, not from assay-based typing. Subjects who had been exposed to COVID-19, were actively infected with it, or had recovered from it provided the deeply sampled blood TCRbeta repertoires that made up the dataset. The repertoires were released in a freely available public database meant as a resource for research on the immune response to SARS-CoV-2. What the research found in general, with its limitations: How much clinical and demographic metadata was included differed by source and by participant, and the metadata was provided uncurated.

On this clone: Its target antigen remains unknown. No quality values exist for individual bases; no much larger clone is one base distant.

V is cut by 0 bases and J by 2 bases, and the space between the germline ends is 9 bases. Per the germline V gene, SGHTS is the CDR1 and YDEGEE is the CDR2. The CDR3 numbers 16 residues from cysteine through phenylalanine. Solely the CDR3 DNA is kept, with 48 bases framed from the first base. Participants in the prospective study were enrolled through a virtual design, were aged roughly 18 to 95 years, and lived in roughly 24 United States geographic areas. In the prospective study, cohorts were assigned on the basis of participant-reported clinical history obtained from a screening survey and a study questionnaire. For ImmuneRACE Cohort 3, a participant was defined as recovered based on two consecutive negative NP/OP PCR tests, clearance by a healthcare professional, or resolution of symptoms. In the prospective study, whole blood, serum and a nasopharyngeal or oropharyngeal swab were collected from each participant by mobile phlebotomists. Prospective study participants could optionally give additional blood draws and questionnaires over an approximately two-month period. Before DNA extraction, prospective study blood samples were shipped either frozen or at room temperature.

TCRbeta CDR3 regions were amplified from genomic DNA using the immunoSEQ Assay, a bias-controlled multiplex PCR. Turning to the authors' computational methods: Nucleated cell counts per sample were estimated from amplification of reference gene primers within the assay. To quantify the absolute abundance of each unique TCRbeta CDR3 rearrangement, sequence reads were collapsed and filtered. For each sample, productive Simpson clonality was calculated as the square root of Simpson's diversity index over productive rearrangements. TCRdb retrieved this table from immuneACCESS and kept in-frame rearrangements only. Not all clones are present; in checked studies, unresolved V genes account for under half, and no reason is known for the remainder. The DNA gave D and trimming, while V, J and clone size come from that table. Present in this sample are about 250,000 clones, about nine tenths of which were seen just once. Jointly, the top ten make up about 1.6% of the sample.

The specimen sequenced was PBMCs or T cells enriched from blood (not recorded which). Here the chain combines TRBV5-8 and TRBJ2-6, and perhaps TRBD1 as D gene, on 5 matching bases. This clonotype was obtained from a man between 40 and 49 years old who had recovered from COVID-19. The CDR3 region: CASSLAAGTGANVLTF. The bases are TGTGCCAGCAGCTTGGCCGCAGGGACTGGGGCCAACGTCCTGACTTTC.